The T cell receptor beta chain under discussion was sequenced for a study of T cells after yellow fever vaccination. This clonotype was counted ten times or more. CDR1 KGHSH and CDR2 LQKENI come from the germline V gene. The CDR3 consists of 15 residues. V dropped 4 bases and J dropped 1 base, with 13 bases sitting between them. 5'RACE template switching generated TCR cDNA, adding a universal primer site and UMIs. TCRdb recomputed calls from the 5' RACE reads with MiXCR, one row per CDR3 protein. The sample comprises roughly 150,000 distinct CDR3 sequences, less than 9.5% of which are singletons, and about 0.73% rests with the top ten.

The chain carries TRBV18 and TRBJ1-1; no clear D gene. Source: CD4+ T cells sorted from PBMCs, taken 5 days after the yellow fever booster vaccination. The sequence was obtained from a man aged 25-40 years who received the YFV17D yellow fever vaccine. CDR3 region: CASSRNGPRNTEAFF. The CDR3 DNA is TGTGCCAGCTCACGGAACGGACCGCGGAACACTGAAGCTTTCTTT.